This T cell receptor (beta chain) was captured in a study of cytomegalovirus exposure and HLA in healthy donors. This clone was counted once. Its matching antigen is unknown. Germline assignment: CDR1 LNHDA and CDR2 SQIVND (reference sequence). V lost 5 bases and J 4 bases, leaving 14 bases between the germline ends. There are 15 residues in the CDR3. Broader study findings: A likely sequencing artifact accounted for one observed cluster of highly shared sequence variants. A list of about 180 TCR beta chains associated with cytomegalovirus was given. Per a prior analysis, the majority of TCR beta V segments were productive roughly 87% or roughly 30% of the time. Some public TCRs appeared in many individuals, while most sequences were rare.

In the PCR, 60 Vbeta and 13 Jbeta primers were used. TCRdb's table, derived via immunoSEQ multiplex PCR, lists solely in-frame clones and lacks some. The sample lists around 150,000 clones; 60% to 85% were seen once. The V call is TRBV19, the J call TRBJ1-4; the D gene is possibly TRBD1 (6 bases). The sequencing input was PBMCs. The clonotype originates from a male donor in good health and CMV-seronegative. The CDR3: CASSARTVGNEKLFF. CDR3 coding DNA: TGTGCCAGTAGTGCTCGGACAGTGGGTAATGAAAAACTGTTTTTT. Full variable domain (remainder filled in from reference TRBV19 and TRBJ1-4): DGGITQSPKYLFRKEGQNVTLSCEQNLNHDAMYWYRQDPGQGLRLIYYSQIVNDFQKGDIAEGYSVSREKKESFPLTVTSAQKNPTAFYLCASSARTVGNEKLFFGSGTQLSVL.